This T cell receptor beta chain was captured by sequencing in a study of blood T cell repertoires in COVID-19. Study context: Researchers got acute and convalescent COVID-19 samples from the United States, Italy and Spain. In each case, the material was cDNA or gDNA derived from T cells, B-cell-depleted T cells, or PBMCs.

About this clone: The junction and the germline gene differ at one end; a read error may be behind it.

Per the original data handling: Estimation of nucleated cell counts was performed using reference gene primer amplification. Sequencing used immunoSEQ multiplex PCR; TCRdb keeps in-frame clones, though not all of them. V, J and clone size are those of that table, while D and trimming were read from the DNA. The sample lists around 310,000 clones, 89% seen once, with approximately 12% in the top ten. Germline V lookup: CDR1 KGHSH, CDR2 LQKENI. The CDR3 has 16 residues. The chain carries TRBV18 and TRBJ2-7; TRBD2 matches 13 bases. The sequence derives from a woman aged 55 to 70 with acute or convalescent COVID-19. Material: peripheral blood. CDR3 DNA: TGTGCCAGCTCACCACCGGGACTAGCGGGACCTTACGGGCAGTACTTC. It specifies CASSPPGLAGPYGQYF.